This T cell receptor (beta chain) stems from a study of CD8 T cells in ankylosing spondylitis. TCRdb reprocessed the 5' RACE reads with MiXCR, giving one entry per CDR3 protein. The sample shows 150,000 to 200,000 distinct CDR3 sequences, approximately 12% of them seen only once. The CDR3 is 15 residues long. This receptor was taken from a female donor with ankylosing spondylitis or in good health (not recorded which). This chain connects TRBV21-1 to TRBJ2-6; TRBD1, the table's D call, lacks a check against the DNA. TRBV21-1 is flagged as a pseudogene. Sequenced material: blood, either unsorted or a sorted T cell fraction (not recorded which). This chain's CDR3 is CASSIGAQGANVLTF. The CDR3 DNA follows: TGTGCCAGCAGCATAGGGGCGCAAGGGGCCAACGTCCTGACTTTC.